The following is a T cell receptor beta chain sequence with its context. The antigen is unknown. The data were taken from a study of blood T cells in healthy people across ages. Study results and caveats: CMV infection status of these donors was not known.

There were healthy Caucasian individuals from Russia, aged roughly 6 to 95, serving as donors. Researchers isolated at least 7 million PBMCs per sample. The germline gives CDR1 MNHNS, CDR2 SASEGT. The CDR3 spans 14 residues. With V trimmed by 1 base and J by 6 bases, 5 bases remained unmatched. Sample-barcoded 5' priming and a J-beta primer mix drove a second PCR of about 7 to 11 cycles. Via MiXCR, TCRdb re-called the 5' RACE reads, giving one row per CDR3 protein. The sample includes about 1.1 million distinct CDR3 sequences, approximately 38% of them seen just once. This TCR was recovered from a young man in good health. Sequencing was done on a sample of blood. The rearrangement joins TRBV6-1 to TRBJ2-7, with 8 bases lining up with TRBD1. CDR3 residues: CASSEGTGNCEQYF. The CDR3 DNA reads TGTGCCAGCAGTGAAGGGACAGGGAACTGCGAGCAGTACTTC.